This is a list of T cell receptor beta chains from one sample in a study of blood T cell repertoires in COVID-19. Produced via immunoSEQ multiplex PCR; TCRdb's table is partial and in-frame only. Of 65,000 to 70,000 clones listed, roughly 92% were seen once; the top ten hold about 2.6%. Sequencing was carried out using peripheral blood. Source of these receptors: a man aged 65-85 years with active COVID-19. Both conserved end residues are trimmed from each CDR3. A D gene is named only where the DNA matches it firmly.

D gene,V gene,CDR3 protein
.,TRBV6-2/TRBV6-3,ASSYLPLGPTYGYT
TRBD1,TRBV3-1/TRBV3-2,ASSQGTGRPYLYNEQF
TRBD2,TRBV10-3,AITQGTSGGVEQF
.,TRBV28,ATIRTDTRNTIY
TRBD1,TRBV6-5,ASTATGGAGGYT
.,TRBV7-9,ASSLATKIGTQY
TRBD2,TRBV5-4,ASSSSGGFFGELF
.,TRBV9,ASSVRWAGGTYNEQF
TRBD1,TRBV9,ARRGQAGTEAF
TRBD1,TRBV18,ASSQGTVSTGELF
.,TRBV5-1,ASSWNDINYGYT
.,TRBV2,ASSVERAGTGELF
TRBD1,TRBV3-1/TRBV3-2,ASSPTGGASGNTIY
.,TRBV5-3,ARSLASATGRNGNEQF
.,TRBV2,ASSPEVAETQY
TRBD1,TRBV24-1,ATSDPGQGAGYT
TRBD1,TRBV5-1,ASRPSGQETYGYT
TRBD1,TRBV5-4,ASSPNRGANTGELF
TRBD1,TRBV15,ATSRVGTGEETQY
TRBD1,TRBV7-9,ASSLGTGDWETQY
.,TRBV6-2/TRBV6-3,ASSRGGSTDTQY
.,TRBV7-2,ASSFTSLDTEAF
.,TRBV29-1,SIGQRNEKLF
TRBD2,TRBV19,ASILPGGTGELF
.,TRBV4-3,ASSYDRSYEQY
.,TRBV10-3,ASMTASGANVLT
TRBD1,TRBV5-1,ATGRDRGNNEQF
.,TRBV28,AAGGTNYGYT